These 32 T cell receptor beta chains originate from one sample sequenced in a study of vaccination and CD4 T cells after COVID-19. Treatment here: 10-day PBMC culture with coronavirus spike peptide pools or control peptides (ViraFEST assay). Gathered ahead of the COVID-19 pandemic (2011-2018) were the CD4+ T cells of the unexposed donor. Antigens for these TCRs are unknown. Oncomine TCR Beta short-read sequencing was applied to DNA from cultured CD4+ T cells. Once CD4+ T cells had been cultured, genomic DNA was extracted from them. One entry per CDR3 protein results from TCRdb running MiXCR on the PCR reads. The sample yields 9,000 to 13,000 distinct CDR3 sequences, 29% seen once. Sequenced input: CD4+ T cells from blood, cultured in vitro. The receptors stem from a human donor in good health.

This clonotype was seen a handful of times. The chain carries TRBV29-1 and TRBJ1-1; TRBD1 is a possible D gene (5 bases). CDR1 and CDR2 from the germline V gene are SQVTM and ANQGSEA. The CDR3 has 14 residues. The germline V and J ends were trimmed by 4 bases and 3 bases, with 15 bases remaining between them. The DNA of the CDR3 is TGCAGCGTTGTGGGGGACCTTAGGGACACTGAAGCTTTCTTT. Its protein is CSVVGDLRDTEAFF.

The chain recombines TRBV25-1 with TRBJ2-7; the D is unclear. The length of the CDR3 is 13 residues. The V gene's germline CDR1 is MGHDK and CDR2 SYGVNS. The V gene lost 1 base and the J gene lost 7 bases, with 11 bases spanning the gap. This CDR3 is CASSELANSEQYF. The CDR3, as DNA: TGTGCCAGCAGTGAATTGGCTAATTCAGAGCAGTACTTC.

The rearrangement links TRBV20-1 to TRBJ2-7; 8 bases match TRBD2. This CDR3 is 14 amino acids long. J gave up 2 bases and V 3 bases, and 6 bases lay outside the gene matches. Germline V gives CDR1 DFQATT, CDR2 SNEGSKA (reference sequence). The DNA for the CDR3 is TGCAGTGCTAGTCGGACTAGCCGCCCCTACGAGCAGTACTTC. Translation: CSASRTSRPYEQYF.

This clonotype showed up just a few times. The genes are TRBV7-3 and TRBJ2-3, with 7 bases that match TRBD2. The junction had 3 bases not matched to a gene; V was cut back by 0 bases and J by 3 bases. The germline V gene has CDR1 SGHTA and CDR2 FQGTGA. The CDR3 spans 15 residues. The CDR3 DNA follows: TGTGCCAGCAGCTTAACGGGCGGGAGAACAGATACGCAGTATTTT. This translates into CASSLTGGRTDTQYF.

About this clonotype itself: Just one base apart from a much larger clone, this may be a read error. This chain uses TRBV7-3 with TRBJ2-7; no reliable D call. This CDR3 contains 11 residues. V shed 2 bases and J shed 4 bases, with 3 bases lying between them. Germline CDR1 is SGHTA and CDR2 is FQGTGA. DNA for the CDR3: TGTGCCAGCAGCTTAGATTACGAGCAGTACTTC. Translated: CASSLDYEQYF. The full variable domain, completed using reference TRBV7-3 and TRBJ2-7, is GAGVSQTPSNKVTEKGKYVELRCDPISGHTALYWYRQSLGQGPEFLIYFQGTGAADDSGLPNDRFFAVRPEGSVSTLKIQRTERGDSAVYLCASSLDYEQYFGPGTRLTVT.

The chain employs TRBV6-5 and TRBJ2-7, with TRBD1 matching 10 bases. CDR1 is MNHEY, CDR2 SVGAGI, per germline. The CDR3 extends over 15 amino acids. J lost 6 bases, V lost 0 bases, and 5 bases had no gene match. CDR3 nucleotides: TGTGCCAGCAGTTACTCGAAGGGACAGGGGTCCGAGCAGTACTTC. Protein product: CASSYSKGQGSEQYF.

The CDR3 DNA reads as TGTGCCAGCAGTATCGGGAGAGGATACAATGAGCAGTTCTTC. It translates to CASSIGRGYNEQFF. The chain couples TRBV6-1 to TRBJ2-1; D possibly corresponds to TRBD2 (6 bases). V lost 5 bases and J 4 bases, leaving 12 bases between the germline ends. The CDR3 length is 14 residues. Germline values: CDR1 MNHNS, CDR2 SASEGT.

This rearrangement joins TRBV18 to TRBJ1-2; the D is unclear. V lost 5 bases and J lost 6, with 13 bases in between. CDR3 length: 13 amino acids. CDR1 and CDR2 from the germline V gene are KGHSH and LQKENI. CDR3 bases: TGTGCCAGCTCAATTAAAAGGGATCATGGCTACACCTTC. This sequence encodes CASSIKRDHGYTF.

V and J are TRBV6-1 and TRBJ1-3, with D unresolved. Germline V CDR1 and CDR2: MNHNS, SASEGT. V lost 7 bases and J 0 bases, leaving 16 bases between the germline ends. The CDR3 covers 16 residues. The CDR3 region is CASTLTWGSSGNTIYF. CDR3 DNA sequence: TGTGCCAGCACCCTCACGTGGGGAAGCTCTGGAAACACCATATATTTT.

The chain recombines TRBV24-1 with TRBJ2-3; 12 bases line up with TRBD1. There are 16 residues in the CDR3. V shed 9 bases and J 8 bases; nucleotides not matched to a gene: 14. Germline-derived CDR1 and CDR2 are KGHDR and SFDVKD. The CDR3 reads CATPCGTGGEEGTQYF. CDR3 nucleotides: TGTGCCACCCCCTGCGGGACAGGGGGCGAGGAAGGTACGCAGTATTTT.

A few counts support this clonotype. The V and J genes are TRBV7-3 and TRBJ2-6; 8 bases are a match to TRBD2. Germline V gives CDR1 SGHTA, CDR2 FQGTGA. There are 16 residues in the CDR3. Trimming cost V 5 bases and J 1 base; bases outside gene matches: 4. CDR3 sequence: CASSREGGSGANVLTF. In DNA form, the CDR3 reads TGTGCCAGCAGCCGGGAGGGGGGATCTGGGGCCAACGTCCTGACTTTC.

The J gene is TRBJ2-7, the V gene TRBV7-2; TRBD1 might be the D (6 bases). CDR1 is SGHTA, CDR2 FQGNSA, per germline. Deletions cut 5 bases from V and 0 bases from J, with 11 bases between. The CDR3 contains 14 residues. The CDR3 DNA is TGTGCCAGCAGCGCCGGGACATTCTCCTACGAGCAGTACTTC. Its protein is CASSAGTFSYEQYF.

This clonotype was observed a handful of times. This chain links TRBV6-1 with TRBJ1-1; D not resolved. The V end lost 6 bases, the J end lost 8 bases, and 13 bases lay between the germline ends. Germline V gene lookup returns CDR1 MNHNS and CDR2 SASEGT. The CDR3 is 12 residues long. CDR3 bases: TGTGCCAGCAGCATGGCGGGAGGGGAAGCTTTCTTT. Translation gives CASSMAGGEAFF.

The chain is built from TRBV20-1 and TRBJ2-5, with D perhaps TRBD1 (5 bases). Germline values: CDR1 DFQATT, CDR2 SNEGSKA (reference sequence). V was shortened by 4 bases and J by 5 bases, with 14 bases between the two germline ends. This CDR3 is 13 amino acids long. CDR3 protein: CSAIENKGETQYF. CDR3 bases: TGCAGTGCTATAGAAAACAAGGGGGAGACCCAGTACTTC.

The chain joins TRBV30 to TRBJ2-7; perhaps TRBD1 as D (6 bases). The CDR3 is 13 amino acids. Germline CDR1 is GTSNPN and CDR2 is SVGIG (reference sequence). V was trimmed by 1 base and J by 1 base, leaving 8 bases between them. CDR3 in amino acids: CAWSGTDSYEQYF. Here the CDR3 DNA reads TGTGCCTGGAGTGGGACAGATTCCTACGAGCAGTACTTC.

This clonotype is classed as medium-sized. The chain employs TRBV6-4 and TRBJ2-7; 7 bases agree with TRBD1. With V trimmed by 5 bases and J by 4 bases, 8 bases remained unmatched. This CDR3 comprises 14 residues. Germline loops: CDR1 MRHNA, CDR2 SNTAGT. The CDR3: CASSLQDRNYEQYF. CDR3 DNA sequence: TGTGCCAGCAGTCTCCAGGACAGGAATTACGAGCAGTACTTC.

In nucleotides, the CDR3 is TGTGCCAGCAGCTTAGGGAGAGAACGCCTGGGATCTGGGGCCAACGTCCTGACTTTC. This encodes CASSLGRERLGSGANVLTF. This chain uses TRBV7-9 with TRBJ2-6; D is uncertain. The ends were cut back, 1 base at V and 1 base at J, with 17 bases in the middle. Looked up from germline, CDR1 is SEHNR and CDR2 is FQNEAQ (reference sequence). The CDR3 is 19 amino acids.

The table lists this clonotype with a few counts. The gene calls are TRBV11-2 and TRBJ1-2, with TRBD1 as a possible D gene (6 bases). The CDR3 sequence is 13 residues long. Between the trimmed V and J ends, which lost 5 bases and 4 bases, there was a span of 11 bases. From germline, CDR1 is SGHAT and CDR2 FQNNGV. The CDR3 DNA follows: TGTGCCAGCAGCCAGGACAGCCTCTATGGCTACACCTTC. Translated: CASSQDSLYGYTF.

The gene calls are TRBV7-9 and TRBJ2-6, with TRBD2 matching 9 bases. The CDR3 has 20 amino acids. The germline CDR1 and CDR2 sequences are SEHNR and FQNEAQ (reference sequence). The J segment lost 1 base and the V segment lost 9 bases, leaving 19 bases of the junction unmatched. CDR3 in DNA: TGTGCCAGTGGGCATGGAGCGGGAGGCTTCCGGGATTCTGGGGCCAACGTCCTGACTTTC. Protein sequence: CASGHGAGGFRDSGANVLTF.

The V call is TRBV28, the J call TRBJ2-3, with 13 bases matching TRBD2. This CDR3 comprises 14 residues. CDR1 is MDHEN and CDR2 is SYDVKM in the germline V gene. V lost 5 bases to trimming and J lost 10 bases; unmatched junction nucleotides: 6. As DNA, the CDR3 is TGTGCCAGCAGTCTCGGACTAGCGGGAGTGTCGCAGTATTTT. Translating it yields CASSLGLAGVSQYF.

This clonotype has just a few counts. The DNA for the CDR3 is TGTGCCAGCAGCTTAGACGGGGGAACAGATACGCAGTATTTT. It encodes CASSLDGGTDTQYF. The V gene is TRBV11-3, the J gene TRBJ2-3; possible D gene TRBD2, 6 bases. The CDR3 length is 14 residues. CDR1 is SGHNT, CDR2 YENEEA, per germline. The V end lost 0 bases, the J end lost 3 bases, and 7 bases lay between the germline ends.

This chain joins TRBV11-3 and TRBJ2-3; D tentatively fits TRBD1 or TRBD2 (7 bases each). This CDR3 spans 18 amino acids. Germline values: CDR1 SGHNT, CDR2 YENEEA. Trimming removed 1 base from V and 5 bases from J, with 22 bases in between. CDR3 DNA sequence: TGTGCCAGCAGCTTAGGGGCAGGGGGGGGACCCGCAGGAGATACGCAGTATTTT. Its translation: CASSLGAGGGPAGDTQYF.

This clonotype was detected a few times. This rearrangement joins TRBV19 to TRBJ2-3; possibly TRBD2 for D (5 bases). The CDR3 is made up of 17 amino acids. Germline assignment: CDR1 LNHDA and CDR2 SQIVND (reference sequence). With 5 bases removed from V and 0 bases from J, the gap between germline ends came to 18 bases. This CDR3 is CASSRSSSRSSTDTQYF. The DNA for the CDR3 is TGTGCCAGTAGTCGGAGTTCTAGCAGAAGCAGCACAGATACGCAGTATTTT.

CDR3 sequence (DNA): TGTGCCAGCAGCCCAGTTGCGGGAGGAGATACCGGGGAGCTGTTTTTT. Its translation: CASSPVAGGDTGELFF. This sequence joins TRBV11-3 and TRBJ2-2; 8 bases map to TRBD2. The junction had 10 bases not matched to a gene; V was cut back by 5 bases and J by 5 bases. Germline V gene data show CDR1 as SGHNT and CDR2 as YENEEA. This CDR3 is 16 amino acids long.

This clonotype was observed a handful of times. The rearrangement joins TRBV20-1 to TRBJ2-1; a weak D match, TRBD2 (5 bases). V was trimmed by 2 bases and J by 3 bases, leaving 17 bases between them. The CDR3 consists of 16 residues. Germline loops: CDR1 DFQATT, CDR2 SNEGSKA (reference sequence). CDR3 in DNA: TGCAGTGCTAGACCAACTCTAGCCTTTGGCTACAATGAGCAGTTCTTC. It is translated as CSARPTLAFGYNEQFF.

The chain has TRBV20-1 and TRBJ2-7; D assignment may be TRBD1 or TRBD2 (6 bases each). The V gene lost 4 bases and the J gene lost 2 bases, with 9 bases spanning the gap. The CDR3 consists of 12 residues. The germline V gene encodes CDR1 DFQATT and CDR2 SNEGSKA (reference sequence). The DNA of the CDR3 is TGCAGTGCTAAAGGGGGGCCCTACGAGCAGTACTTC. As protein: CSAKGGPYEQYF.

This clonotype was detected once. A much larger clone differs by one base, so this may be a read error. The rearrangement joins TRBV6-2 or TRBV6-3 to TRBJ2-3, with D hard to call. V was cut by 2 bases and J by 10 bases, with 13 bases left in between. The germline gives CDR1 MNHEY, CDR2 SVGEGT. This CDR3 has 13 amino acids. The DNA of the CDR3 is TGTGCCAGCAGTTACAGCTTGGGAAATGCGCAGTATTTT. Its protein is CASSYSLGNAQYF.

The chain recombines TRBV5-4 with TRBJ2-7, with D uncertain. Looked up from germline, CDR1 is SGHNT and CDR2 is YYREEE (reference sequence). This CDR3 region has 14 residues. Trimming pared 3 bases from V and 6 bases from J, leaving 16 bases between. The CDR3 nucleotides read TGTGCCAGCAGCTCCACGACCTCCTCTCTCGAGCAGTACTTC. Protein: CASSSTTSSLEQYF. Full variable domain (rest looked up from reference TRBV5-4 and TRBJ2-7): ETGVTQSPTHLIKTRGQQVTLRCSSQSGHNTVSWYQQALGQGPQFIFQYYREEENGRGNFPPRFSGLQFPNYSSELNVNALELDDSALYLCASSSTTSSLEQYFGPGTRLTVT.

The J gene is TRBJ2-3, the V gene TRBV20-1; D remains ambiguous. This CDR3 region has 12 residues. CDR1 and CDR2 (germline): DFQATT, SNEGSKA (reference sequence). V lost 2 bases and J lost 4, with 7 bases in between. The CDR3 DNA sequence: TGCAGTGCTAGACAGGTCGCAGATACGCAGTATTTT. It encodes CSARQVADTQYF.

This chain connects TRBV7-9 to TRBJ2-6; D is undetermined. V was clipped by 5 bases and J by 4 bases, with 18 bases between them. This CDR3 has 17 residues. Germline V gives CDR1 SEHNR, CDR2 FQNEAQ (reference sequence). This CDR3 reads CASSPPSQVSGANVLTF. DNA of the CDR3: TGTGCCAGCAGCCCCCCATCACAAGTCTCGGGGGCCAACGTCCTGACTTTC.

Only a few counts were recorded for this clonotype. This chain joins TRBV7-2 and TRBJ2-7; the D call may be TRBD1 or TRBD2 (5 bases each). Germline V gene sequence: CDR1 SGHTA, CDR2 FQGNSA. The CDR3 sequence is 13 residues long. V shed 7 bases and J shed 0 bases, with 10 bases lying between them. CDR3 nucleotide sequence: TGTGCCAGCACCCGGGACCACTCCTACGAGCAGTACTTC. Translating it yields CASTRDHSYEQYF.

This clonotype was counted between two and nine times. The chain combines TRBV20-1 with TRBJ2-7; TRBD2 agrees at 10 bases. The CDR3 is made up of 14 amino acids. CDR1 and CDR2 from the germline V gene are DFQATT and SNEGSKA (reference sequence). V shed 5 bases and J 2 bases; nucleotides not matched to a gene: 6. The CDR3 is CSADSGRFPYEQYF. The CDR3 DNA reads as TGCAGTGCTGATAGCGGGAGGTTCCCCTACGAGCAGTACTTC.